One and the same sample provided the 17 T cell receptor beta chains below, sequenced in a study of T-cell reconstitution after alpha-beta-depleted transplantation in children. Unique molecular identifiers were incorporated into the prepared TCRbeta library. TCRdb called the PCR reads again in MiXCR, with one record for every CDR3 protein. The sample records around 110,000 distinct CDR3 sequences, 10% being singletons. Sequencing was performed on PBMCs, taken before TCRalphabeta/CD19-depleted stem cell transplant. Receptors originate from a boy under 10 years old with acute lymphoblastic leukemia, due to receive a stem cell transplant.

The V and J genes are TRBV12-3 or TRBV12-4 and TRBJ1-1; D uncertain. V was shortened by 6 bases and J by 4 bases, with 12 bases between the two germline ends. CDR3 length equals 13 residues. The CDR3 sequence: CASSSTWGTEAFF. The DNA of the CDR3 is TGTGCCAGCAGCTCTACCTGGGGCACTGAAGCTTTCTTT.

This clonotype was recorded a few times. The rearrangement links TRBV20-1 to TRBJ1-5, with D possibly being TRBD1 (6 bases). V was shortened by 1 base and J by 0 bases, with 16 bases between the two germline ends. Germline CDR1 and CDR2: DFQATT and SNEGSKA (reference sequence). The length of the CDR3 is 17 residues. The CDR3 bases are TGCAGTGCTAGAGTCTCAGGGGTGGGCGATAGCAATCAGCCCCAGCATTTT. Translation gives CSARVSGVGDSNQPQHF.

This clonotype was seen only a few times. The chain employs TRBV20-1 and TRBJ2-1; 16 bases are shared with TRBD2. Germline loops: CDR1 DFQATT, CDR2 SNEGSKA (reference sequence). V shed 8 bases and J 7 bases; nucleotides not matched to a gene: 5. The CDR3 consists of 14 residues. In DNA form, the CDR3 reads TGCAGTCCAGGGGGACTAGCGGGAGGGAATGAGCAGTTCTTC. It encodes CSPGGLAGGNEQFF.

The gene calls are TRBV28 and TRBJ2-3; D remains unclear. This CDR3 comprises 14 residues. V was pared by 5 bases and J by 5 bases, with 14 bases between. Germline loops: CDR1 MDHEN, CDR2 SYDVKM. The CDR3 DNA follows: TGTGCCAGCAGTAAGTCCGCCGGCCAAGATACGCAGTATTTT. Its translation is CASSKSAGQDTQYF.

The J gene is TRBJ2-7, the V gene TRBV7-4; D perhaps matches TRBD1 (7 bases). V was trimmed by 1 base and J by 7 bases, leaving 11 bases between them. This CDR3 has 13 amino acids. Germline CDR1 and CDR2: SGHVT and SQSDAQ. CDR3 region: CASSLGGDREQYF. CDR3 in DNA: TGTGCCAGCAGCTTAGGGGGGGACAGAGAGCAGTACTTC.

This clonotype appeared many times. This chain joins TRBV28 and TRBJ2-5, with 7 positions matching TRBD1. The CDR3 covers 16 residues. The germline V gene encodes CDR1 MDHEN and CDR2 SYDVKM. V was clipped by 5 bases and J by 5 bases; unmatched bases: 14. For the CDR3, the DNA is TGTGCCAGCAGTACCTCGGACAGGAATAGATTGGAGACCCAGTACTTC. This encodes CASSTSDRNRLETQYF.

This clonotype was counted once. This chain joins TRBV28 and TRBJ2-1, with unresolved D. The CDR3 totals 12 residues. V lost 5 bases to trimming and J lost 10 bases, with 12 bases between them. CDR1 and CDR2 from the germline V gene are MDHEN and SYDVKM. The CDR3, as DNA: TGTGCCAGCAGTCCGCTCCGACGCGAGCAGTTCTTC. Translation gives CASSPLRREQFF. The full variable domain, its missing parts supplied by reference TRBV28 and TRBJ2-1, is DVKVTQSSRYLVKRTGEKVFLECVQDMDHENMFWYRQDPGLGLRLIYFSYDVKMKEKGDIPEGYSVSREKKERFSLILESASTNQTSMYLCASSPLRREQFFGPGTRLTVL.

In this sample, this clonotype turned up a few times. The chain joins TRBV7-9 to TRBJ2-5; 12 bases align to TRBD2. The V and J ends lost 4 bases and 2 bases, in that order; junction bases with no gene match: 8. The CDR3 has 17 amino acids. CDR1 is SEHNR, CDR2 FQNEAQ, per germline (reference sequence). The CDR3 spells CASSSGLAGLGQETQYF. As DNA, the CDR3 is TGTGCCAGCAGCTCCGGACTAGCGGGATTAGGGCAAGAGACCCAGTACTTC.

This clonotype appeared many times. The V gene is TRBV12-3 or TRBV12-4, the J gene TRBJ2-3, with D maybe TRBD2 (5 bases). V gave up 3 bases and J gave up 1 base, with 8 bases separating them. The CDR3 spans 14 residues. CDR3: CASSLRAGTDTQYF. In nucleotides, the CDR3 is TGTGCCAGCAGTTTGAGGGCGGGCACAGATACGCAGTATTTT.

The CDR3 DNA reads TGCAGTGCTAGCAGGGCTGGAAACACCATATATTTT. It yields the protein CSASRAGNTIYF. The chain is built from TRBV20-1 and TRBJ1-3, with a weak D call TRBD1 (5 bases). The CDR3 has 12 amino acids. Germline CDR1 and CDR2: DFQATT and SNEGSKA (reference sequence). V was cut by 3 bases and J by 2 bases, with 5 bases left in between.

This clonotype occurred many times. The chain combines TRBV5-1 with TRBJ2-1, with 10 bases matching TRBD2. V was pared by 4 bases and J by 3 bases, with 10 bases of the junction left unmatched. Germline CDR1 reads SGHRS; CDR2 reads YFSETQ. CDR3 length equals 17 residues. The CDR3 loop reads CASSLETRTSGYNEQFF. Here the CDR3 DNA reads TGCGCCAGCAGCCTGGAAACGAGGACTAGCGGCTACAATGAGCAGTTCTTC. The entire variable domain, with the rest obtained from reference TRBV5-1 and TRBJ2-1, is as follows: KAGVTQTPRYLIKTRGQQVTLSCSPISGHRSVSWYQQTPGQGLQFLFEYFSETQRNKGNFPGRFSGRQFSNSRSEMNVSTLELGDSALYLCASSLETRTSGYNEQFFGPGTRLTVL.

With regard to this clonotype: A much larger clone lies one base from this, so it may be a read error. This sequence joins TRBV7-8 and TRBJ2-2; tentative D call: TRBD1 (6 bases). The V gene's germline CDR1 is SGHVS and CDR2 FQNEAQ. V was clipped by 4 bases and J by 8 bases, with 14 bases between them. The CDR3 totals 14 residues. CDR3 in DNA: TGTGCCAGCAGCTCGGGACAACTGGTGGGGGAGCTGTTTTTT. Translating it yields CASSSGQLVGELFF.

V usage is TRBV20-1 and J usage is TRBJ2-3, with 11 bases identical to TRBD2. Germline lookup yields CDR1 DFQATT and CDR2 SNEGSKA (reference sequence). Germline trimming cut 1 base from V and 2 bases from J; bases unmatched to any gene: 8. CDR3 size: 17 residues. Here the CDR3 reads CSARGPLAGGPTDTQYF. Here the CDR3 DNA reads TGCAGTGCTAGAGGCCCCCTAGCGGGAGGTCCCACAGATACGCAGTATTTT.

This clonotype was found many times. The V call is TRBV5-8, the J call TRBJ1-3; a weak D match, TRBD1 (6 bases). Trimming shortened V by 3 bases and J by 4 bases, and 20 bases separated the two germline ends. CDR3 length: 17 amino acids. Looked up from germline, CDR1 is SGHTS and CDR2 is YDEGEE. CDR3 sequence: CASSSRGIGGHGNTIYF. CDR3 coding DNA: TGTGCCAGCAGCTCGAGGGGTATCGGGGGGCACGGAAACACCATATATTTT.

At least ten counts were recorded for this clonotype. The V gene is TRBV12-3 or TRBV12-4, the J gene TRBJ1-2; the D is unclear. The CDR3 has 13 residues. The germline V and J ends were trimmed by 2 bases and 5 bases, with 9 bases remaining between them. The CDR3 DNA reads as TGTGCCAGCAGTTTATCGGGGAGTTATGGCTACACCTTC. Translated, it gives CASSLSGSYGYTF.

This clonotype has only a few counts. The chain links TRBV21-1 to TRBJ1-3. TRBV21-1 is a recognized pseudogene. The CDR3 consists of 16 residues. The CDR3 spells CASSFRARASGNTIYF. In nucleotides, the CDR3 is TGTGCCAGCAGCTTCAGAGCGAGAGCTTCTGGAAACACCATATATTTT.

This clonotype was counted only a few times. The chain joins TRBV21-1 to TRBJ2-7. TRBV21-1 is listed as a pseudogene. This CDR3 region has 12 residues. CDR3 amino acids: CASSKTAYEQYF. CDR3 nucleotides: TGTGCCAGCAGCAAAACAGCCTACGAGCAGTACTTC.